Presented here are 25 T cell receptor beta chains from one specimen sequenced in a study of blood T cell repertoires in COVID-19. Repertoires were generated with immunoSEQ multiplex PCR, while TCRdb's copy carries only in-frame clones and drops some. The sample contains approximately 220,000 clones, about 83% of which appear only once. The sequenced material came from peripheral blood. All receptors come from a woman aged 40-49 years with active or convalescent COVID-19.

This clone has a handful of counts. The V and J genes are TRBV4-3 and TRBJ2-2, with a tentative D call TRBD1 (6 bases). V lost 1 base and J lost 3, with 9 bases in between. Germline CDR1 reads LGHNA; CDR2 reads YSLEER. The CDR3 spans 15 residues. In DNA, the CDR3 is TGCGCCAGCAGCCAAGGGGGGCCTCACACCGGGGAGCTGTTTTTT. Translating gives CASSQGGPHTGELFF.

This clone was counted once. The chain has TRBV25-1 and TRBJ1-3; 8 nucleotides align to TRBD1. CDR1 is MGHDK and CDR2 is SYGVNS in the germline V gene. The CDR3 totals 11 residues. Losses at the gene ends were 6 bases for V and 10 bases for J; bases not matched to a gene: 2. CDR3 loop: CASRQGDTIYF. CDR3 coding DNA: TGTGCCAGCAGACAGGGGGATACCATATATTTT.

The chain carries TRBV27 and TRBJ1-4, with a tentative D call TRBD1 (6 bases). Germline CDR1 and CDR2: MNHEY and SMNVEV (reference sequence). The V end was cut by 5 bases, the J end by 7 bases, with 11 bases between. The length of the CDR3 is 13 residues. The CDR3: CASSPGAVEKLFF. The CDR3 bases are TGTGCCAGCAGTCCAGGGGCTGTTGAAAAACTGTTTTTT. Full variable domain (rest looked up from reference TRBV27 and TRBJ1-4): EAQVTQNPRYLITVTGKKLTVTCSQNMNHEYMSWYRQDPGLGLRQIYYSMNVEVTDKGDVPEGYKVSRKEKRNFPLILESPSPNQTSLYFCASSPGAVEKLFFGSGTQLSVL.

This chain connects TRBV18 to TRBJ1-4; TRBD1 agrees at 7 bases. This CDR3 spans 17 amino acids. Germline assignment: CDR1 KGHSH and CDR2 LQKENI. Germline trimming cut 4 bases from V and 5 bases from J; bases unmatched to any gene: 13. CDR3 in amino acids: CASSRGQASGANEKLFF. The CDR3 nucleotides read TGTGCCAGCTCACGTGGACAGGCCTCAGGGGCCAATGAAAAACTGTTTTTT.

This clone was seen once. The V gene is TRBV6-5, the J gene TRBJ1-1; TRBD1 matches at 8 bases. The length of the CDR3 is 14 residues. The germline gives CDR1 MNHEY, CDR2 SVGAGI. V lost 0 bases and J lost 10; bases outside the gene matches: 7. The CDR3 is CASSYSIQGAGAFF. Here the CDR3 DNA reads TGTGCCAGCAGTTACTCGATTCAGGGGGCCGGAGCTTTCTTT.

J is TRBJ2-5 and V is TRBV9; a possible D gene is TRBD2 (7 bases). CDR1 is SGDLS, CDR2 YYNGEE, per germline. V lost 4 bases and J 5 bases, leaving 15 bases between the germline ends. CDR3 length: 14 residues. CDR3 sequence: CASSLGGARETQYF. CDR3 coding DNA: TGTGCCAGCAGCCTGGGGGGGGCCAGGGAGACCCAGTACTTC.

V gene TRBV20-1 combines with J gene TRBJ2-7, with D possibly being TRBD2 (5 bases). The CDR3 runs to 11 residues. V shed 7 bases and J shed 2 bases, with 9 bases lying between them. Per the germline V gene, CDR1 is DFQATT and CDR2 is SNEGSKA (reference sequence). The CDR3 loop reads CSGEGAYEQYF. CDR3 DNA sequence: TGCAGTGGCGAGGGAGCCTACGAGCAGTACTTC.

The rearrangement joins TRBV4-1 to TRBJ2-2; weak D call: TRBD2 (6 bases). This CDR3 comprises 16 residues. Looked up from germline, CDR1 is MGHRA and CDR2 is YSYEKL. The V end lost 4 bases, the J end lost 1 base, and 13 bases lay between the germline ends. CDR3 in DNA: TGCGCCAGCAGCCCTCAGAGGAGGGAGAACACCGGGGAGCTGTTTTTT. The encoded protein is CASSPQRRENTGELFF.

The genes are TRBV11-1 and TRBJ2-3, with D perhaps TRBD2 (6 bases). V lost 5 bases, J lost 6 bases, and 12 bases lay in between. This CDR3 is 13 amino acids long. Germline-derived CDR1 and CDR2 are SGHAT and FQDESV (reference sequence). The CDR3 region is CASSHPGVDTQYF. For the CDR3, the DNA is TGTGCCAGCAGCCACCCGGGGGTGGATACGCAGTATTTT.

The J gene is TRBJ1-1, the V gene TRBV6-5, with D unclear. In germline, CDR1 is MNHEY, CDR2 SVGAGI. The ends were cut back, 2 bases at V and 2 bases at J, with 9 bases in the middle. The CDR3 is 14 residues long. The CDR3 reads CASSYNAANTEAFF. The CDR3, as DNA: TGTGCCAGCAGTTACAATGCGGCAAACACTGAAGCTTTCTTT.

This clone was seen a single time. The V gene is TRBV6-6, the J gene TRBJ2-1; 9 bases are shared with TRBD2. The J segment lost 4 bases and the V segment lost 9 bases, leaving 4 bases of the junction unmatched. The germline V gene has CDR1 MNHNY and CDR2 SVGAGI (reference sequence). The CDR3 totals 13 residues. In nucleotides, the CDR3 is TGTGCCAGTGGCGGGGGGGCTTACAATGAGCAGTTCTTC. Translated, it gives CASGGGAYNEQFF.

V gene TRBV6-4 combines with J gene TRBJ1-2; D may be TRBD1 (6 bases). Germline V gives CDR1 MRHNA, CDR2 SNTAGT. The CDR3 runs 16 residues. Trimming pared 2 bases from V and 8 bases from J, leaving 21 bases between. The CDR3 is CASSDMAVGGPKGYTF. In DNA form, the CDR3 reads TGTGCCAGCAGTGACATGGCGGTCGGGGGGCCCAAGGGCTACACCTTC.

The CDR3 nucleotides are TGTGCCAGCAGCCCGGCCGGGGGGAGGAACACTGAAGCTTTCTTT. It is translated as CASSPAGGRNTEAFF. The rearrangement links TRBV7-2 to TRBJ1-1, with D tentatively TRBD1 (5 bases). V lost 5 bases and J lost 1, with 14 bases in between. The CDR3 is made up of 15 amino acids. CDR1 SGHTA and CDR2 FQGNSA come from the germline V gene.

Here the CDR3 reads CAWRGGPDRVGQPQHF. CDR3 DNA: TGTGCCTGGAGGGGGGGCCCGGACAGGGTAGGTCAGCCCCAGCATTTT. The genes are TRBV30 and TRBJ1-5, with 8 bases aligning to TRBD1. Germline trimming cut 3 bases from V and 6 bases from J; bases unmatched to any gene: 13. Germline lookup yields CDR1 GTSNPN and CDR2 SVGIG (reference sequence). The CDR3 contains 16 residues.

This clone was detected only a few times. The chain joins TRBV28 to TRBJ1-6; D is unresolved. Germline CDR1 is MDHEN and CDR2 is SYDVKM. CDR3 length: 16 residues. V was cut by 3 bases and J by 0 bases, with 9 bases left in between. CDR3 protein: CASSLPGSSYNSPLHF. The CDR3 DNA reads TGTGCCAGCAGTTTGCCCGGGAGCTCCTATAATTCACCCCTCCACTTT.

The chain uses TRBV2 and TRBJ2-3; 9 nucleotides match TRBD1. V was clipped by 6 bases and J by 8 bases; unmatched bases: 9. The CDR3 extends over 14 amino acids. CDR1 is SNHLY, CDR2 FYNNEI, per germline. CDR3 loop: CASRPGQGGATQYF. CDR3 sequence (DNA): TGTGCCAGCAGACCGGGACAGGGTGGAGCTACGCAGTATTTT.

This clone was seen only a few times. The V gene is TRBV30, the J gene TRBJ2-1; no definite D call. The CDR3 extends over 13 amino acids. From germline, CDR1 is GTSNPN and CDR2 SVGIG (reference sequence). V was cut by 2 bases and J by 7 bases, with 12 bases left in between. CDR3 in DNA: TGTGCCTGGAGTAAACGCGGTGAGAATGAGCAGTTCTTC. It encodes CAWSKRGENEQFF.

Notes on this clone: This may be a read error: a much more frequent sequence differs by one nucleotide. The sample holds other DNA sequences that translate to the same CDR3. V and J are TRBV7-9 and TRBJ1-2; 7 positions match TRBD1. From germline, CDR1 is SEHNR and CDR2 FQNEAQ (reference sequence). The V segment lost 5 bases and the J segment 7 bases; nucleotides outside the gene matches: 1. The CDR3 is 11 residues long. Here the CDR3 DNA reads TGTGCCAGCAGCAGACAGGGTGGCTACACCTTC. Its translation: CASSRQGGYTF.

The chain carries TRBV7-2 and TRBJ2-7; a weak D match, TRBD1 (6 bases). The CDR3 has 15 amino acids. The germline CDR1 and CDR2 sequences are SGHTA and FQGNSA. V gave up 1 base and J gave up 5 bases, with 15 bases separating them. The CDR3: CASSLGYREFHEQYF. The DNA for the CDR3 is TGTGCCAGCAGCTTAGGTTACAGGGAGTTCCACGAGCAGTACTTC. Full variable domain (outside the CDR3, taken from reference TRBV7-2 and TRBJ2-7): GAGVSQSPSNKVTEKGKDVELRCDPISGHTALYWYRQSLGQGLEFLIYFQGNSAPDKSGLPSDRFSAERTGGSVSTLTIQRTQQEDSAVYLCASSLGYREFHEQYFGPGTRLTVT.

The V and J genes are TRBV6-5 and TRBJ1-1; D gene ambiguous. The CDR3 sequence is 15 residues long. The ends were cut back, 8 bases at V and 1 base at J, with 17 bases in the middle. Germline V gene lookup returns CDR1 MNHEY and CDR2 SVGAGI. CDR3 DNA sequence: TGTGCCAGCTCCCAGTGGCAGAAGCGGAACACTGAAGCTTTCTTT. It yields the protein CASSQWQKRNTEAFF.

V gene TRBV6-2 or TRBV6-3 combines with J gene TRBJ2-7; 10 nucleotides align to TRBD2. The CDR3 is 16 amino acids. The germline gives CDR1 MNHEY, CDR2 SVGEGT. The junction had 12 bases not matched to a gene; V was cut back by 5 bases and J by 5 bases. Written as DNA, the CDR3 is TGTGCCAGCAGTCCCCTGGGGACTAGCGTTCCCCACGAGCAGTACTTC. This gives the protein CASSPLGTSVPHEQYF.

This clone has more than one count but fewer than ten. The chain joins TRBV5-1 to TRBJ1-5; 10 nucleotides match TRBD1. V lost 4 bases to trimming and J lost 7 bases; unmatched junction nucleotides: 8. Germline assignment: CDR1 SGHRS and CDR2 YFSETQ. This CDR3 spans 15 amino acids. This chain's CDR3 is CASSADRGIGQPQHF. The CDR3, as DNA: TGCGCCAGCAGCGCGGACAGGGGGATAGGCCAGCCCCAGCATTTT.

This chain joins TRBV6-4 and TRBJ2-3, with 13 positions matching TRBD2. Per the germline V gene, CDR1 is MRHNA and CDR2 is SNTAGT. The CDR3 length is 14 residues. V lost 8 bases and J lost 6; bases outside the gene matches: 5. Written as DNA, the CDR3 is TGTGCCAGCCGGACTAGCGGGAGTTCTGATACGCAGTATTTT. It translates to CASRTSGSSDTQYF.

V is TRBV12-5 and J is TRBJ1-2; the D gene is possibly TRBD1 (5 bases). The germline V gene has CDR1 LGHNT and CDR2 FRNRAP. There are 14 residues in the CDR3. V lost 3 bases and J lost 5, with 13 bases in between. Here the CDR3 DNA reads TGTGCTAGTGGTTTTGAGACAGAATTATATGGCTACACCTTC. This encodes CASGFETELYGYTF.

This chain joins TRBV5-4 and TRBJ2-7, with TRBD1 identical over 9 bases. The CDR3 is 15 residues long. CDR1 and CDR2 (germline): SGHNT, YYREEE (reference sequence). After removal of 0 bases from V and 3 bases from J, the junction contained 4 bases not matched to a gene. The CDR3: CASSLATGGFYEQYF. In nucleotides, the CDR3 is TGTGCCAGCAGCTTGGCGACAGGGGGTTTCTACGAGCAGTACTTC.